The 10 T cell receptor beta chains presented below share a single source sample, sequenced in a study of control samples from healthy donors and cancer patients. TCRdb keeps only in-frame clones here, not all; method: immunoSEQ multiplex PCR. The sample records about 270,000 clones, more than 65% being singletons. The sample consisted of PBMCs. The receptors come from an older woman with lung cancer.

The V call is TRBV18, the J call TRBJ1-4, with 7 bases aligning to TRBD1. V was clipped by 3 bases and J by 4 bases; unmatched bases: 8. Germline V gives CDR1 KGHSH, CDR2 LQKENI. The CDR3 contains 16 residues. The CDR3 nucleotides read TGTGCCAGCTCACCGAACCCGGGACAGCTTAATGAAAAACTGTTTTTT. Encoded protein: CASSPNPGQLNEKLFF.

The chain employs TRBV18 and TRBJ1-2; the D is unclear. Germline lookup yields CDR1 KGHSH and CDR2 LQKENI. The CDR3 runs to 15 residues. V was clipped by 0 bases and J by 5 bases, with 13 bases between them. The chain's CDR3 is CASSPPMAGPYGYTF. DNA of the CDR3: TGTGCCAGCTCACCACCGATGGCAGGTCCTTATGGCTACACCTTC.

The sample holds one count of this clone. The CDR3 DNA reads TGTGCCAGCAGCTTCCCTGGACAGGGTAGTCCTCTTACGAACACTGAAGCTTTCTTT. Its translation is CASSFPGQGSPLTNTEAFF. J is TRBJ1-1 and V is TRBV5-5; 8 bases fit TRBD1. Germline CDR1 SGHKS, CDR2 YYEKEE (reference sequence). The CDR3 totals 19 residues. The V gene end was trimmed by 2 bases and the J gene end by 1 base; junction bases not matched to a gene: 16.

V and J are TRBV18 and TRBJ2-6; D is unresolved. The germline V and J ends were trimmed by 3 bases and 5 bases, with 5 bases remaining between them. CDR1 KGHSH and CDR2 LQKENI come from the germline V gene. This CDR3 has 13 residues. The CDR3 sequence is CASSPARANVLTF. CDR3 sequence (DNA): TGTGCCAGCTCACCCGCCCGGGCCAACGTCCTGACTTTC.

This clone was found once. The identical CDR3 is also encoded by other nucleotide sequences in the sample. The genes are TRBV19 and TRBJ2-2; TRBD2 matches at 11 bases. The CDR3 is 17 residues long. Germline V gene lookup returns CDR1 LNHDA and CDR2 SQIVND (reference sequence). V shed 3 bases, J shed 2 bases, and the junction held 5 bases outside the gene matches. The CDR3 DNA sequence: TGTGCCAGTAGTATTGTAGCGGGGGGGCCTAACACCGGGGAGCTGTTTTTT. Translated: CASSIVAGGPNTGELFF.

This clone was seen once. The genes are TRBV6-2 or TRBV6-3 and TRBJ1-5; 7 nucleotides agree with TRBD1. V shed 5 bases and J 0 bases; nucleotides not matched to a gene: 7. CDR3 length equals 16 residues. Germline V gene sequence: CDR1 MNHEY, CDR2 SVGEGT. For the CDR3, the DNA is TGTGCCAGCAGTCGGATATGGGACAGTAGCAATCAGCCCCAGCATTTT. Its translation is CASSRIWDSSNQPQHF.

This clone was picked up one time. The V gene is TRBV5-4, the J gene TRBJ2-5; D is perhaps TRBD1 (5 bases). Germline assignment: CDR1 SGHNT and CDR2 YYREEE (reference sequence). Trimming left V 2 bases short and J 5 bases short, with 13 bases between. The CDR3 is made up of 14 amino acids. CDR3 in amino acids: CASSFQGGSETQYF. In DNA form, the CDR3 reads TGTGCCAGCAGCTTTCAGGGTGGAAGTGAGACCCAGTACTTC.

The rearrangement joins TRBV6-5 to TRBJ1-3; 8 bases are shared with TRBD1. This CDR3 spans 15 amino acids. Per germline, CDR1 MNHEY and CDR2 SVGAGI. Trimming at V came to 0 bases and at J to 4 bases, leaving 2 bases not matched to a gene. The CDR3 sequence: CASSYSPGGGNTIYF. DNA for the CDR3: TGTGCCAGCAGTTACTCGCCAGGGGGCGGAAACACCATATATTTT.

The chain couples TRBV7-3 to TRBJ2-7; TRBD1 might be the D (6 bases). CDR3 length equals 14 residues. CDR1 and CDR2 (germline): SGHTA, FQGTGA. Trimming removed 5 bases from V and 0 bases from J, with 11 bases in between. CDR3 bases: TGTGCCAGCAGCGAACAGGGCACCTCCTACGAGCAGTACTTC. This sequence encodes CASSEQGTSYEQYF.

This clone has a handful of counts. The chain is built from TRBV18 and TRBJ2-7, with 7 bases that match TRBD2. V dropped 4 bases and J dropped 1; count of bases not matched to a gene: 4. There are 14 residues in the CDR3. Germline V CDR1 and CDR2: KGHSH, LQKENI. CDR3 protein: CASSQGLVSYEQYF. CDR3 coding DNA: TGTGCCAGCTCACAAGGACTAGTATCCTACGAGCAGTACTTC.